This TCR beta chain appears in the sequencing data of a study of blood T cell repertoires in COVID-19. As for the study in general: Both acute and convalescent COVID-19 samples were obtained from the United States, Italy and Spain. T cells, B-cell-depleted T cells, or PBMCs provided the cDNA or gDNA that served as material.

As originally analysed: Reference gene primer amplification yielded estimated nucleated cell counts. Sequenced by immunoSEQ multiplex PCR; TCRdb stores in-frame clones only, minus some. V and J calls and clone size follow that table, whereas D and trimming were derived from the DNA. The profile covers 97,000 or so clones, with over 70% appearing a single time and over 3.5% taken by the ten largest. Sequencing was done on a sample of peripheral blood. The TCR comes from a man in his fifties or sixties with acute or convalescent COVID-19.

The CDR3 reads CASSILTSGNYNEQFF. CDR3 sequence (DNA): TGTGCCAGCAGCATCCTGACTAGCGGGAACTACAATGAGCAGTTCTTC. This chain links TRBV7-6 with TRBJ2-1; TRBD2 matches 11 bases. From germline, CDR1 is SGHVS and CDR2 FNYEAQ. J was trimmed by 3 bases and V by 5 bases; bases with no gene match: 6. This CDR3 contains 16 residues. The full variable domain, rest sourced from reference TRBV7-6 and TRBJ2-1, is GAGVSQSPRYKVTKRGQDVALRCDPISGHVSLYWYRQALGQGPEFLTYFNYEAQQDKSGLPNDRFSAERPEGSISTLTIQRTEQRDSAMYRCASSILTSGNYNEQFFGPGTRLTVL.